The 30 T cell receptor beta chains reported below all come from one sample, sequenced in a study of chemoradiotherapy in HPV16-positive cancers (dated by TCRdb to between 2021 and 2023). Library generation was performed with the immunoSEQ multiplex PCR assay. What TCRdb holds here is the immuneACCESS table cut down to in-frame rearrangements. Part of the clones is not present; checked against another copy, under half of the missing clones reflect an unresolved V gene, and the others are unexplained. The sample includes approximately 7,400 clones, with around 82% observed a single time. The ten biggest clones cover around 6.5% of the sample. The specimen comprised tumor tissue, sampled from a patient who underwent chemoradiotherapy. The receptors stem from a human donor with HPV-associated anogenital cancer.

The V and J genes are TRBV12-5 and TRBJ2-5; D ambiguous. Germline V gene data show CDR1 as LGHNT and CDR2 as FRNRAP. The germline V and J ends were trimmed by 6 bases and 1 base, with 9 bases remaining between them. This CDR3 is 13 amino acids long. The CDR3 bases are TGTGCTAGTGGAAACGACCGCCAAGAGACCCAGTACTTC. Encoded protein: CASGNDRQETQYF.

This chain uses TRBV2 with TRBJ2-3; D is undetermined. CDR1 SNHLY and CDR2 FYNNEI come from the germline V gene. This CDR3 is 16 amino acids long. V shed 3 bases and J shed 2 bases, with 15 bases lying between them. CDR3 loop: CASSENFGVSTDTQYF. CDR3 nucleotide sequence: TGTGCCAGCAGTGAGAATTTTGGGGTGTCCACAGATACGCAGTATTTT.

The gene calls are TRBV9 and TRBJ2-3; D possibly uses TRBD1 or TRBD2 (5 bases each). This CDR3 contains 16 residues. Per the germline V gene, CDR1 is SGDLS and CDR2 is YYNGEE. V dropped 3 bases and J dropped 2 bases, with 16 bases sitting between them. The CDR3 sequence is CASSDISGTDTDTQYF. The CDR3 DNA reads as TGTGCCAGCAGCGATATCTCCGGGACCGACACAGATACGCAGTATTTT.

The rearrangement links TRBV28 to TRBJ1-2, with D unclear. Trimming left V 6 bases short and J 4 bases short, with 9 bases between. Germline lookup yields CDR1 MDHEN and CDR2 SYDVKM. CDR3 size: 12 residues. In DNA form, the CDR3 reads TGTGCCAGCAGCGGGAAAAGCTATGGCTACACCTTC. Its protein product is CASSGKSYGYTF.

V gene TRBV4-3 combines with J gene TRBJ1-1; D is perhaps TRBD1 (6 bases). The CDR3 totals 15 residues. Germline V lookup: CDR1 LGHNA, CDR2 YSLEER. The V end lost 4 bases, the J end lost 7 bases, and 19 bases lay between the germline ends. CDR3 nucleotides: TGCGCCAGCAGCCGCAGTTGGGGGCCCGGGGGTGAAGCTTTCTTT. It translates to CASSRSWGPGGEAFF.

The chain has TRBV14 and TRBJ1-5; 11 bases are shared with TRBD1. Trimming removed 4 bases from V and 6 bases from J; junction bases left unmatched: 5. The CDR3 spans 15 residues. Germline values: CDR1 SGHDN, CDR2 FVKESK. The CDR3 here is CASSRGQGAGQPQHF. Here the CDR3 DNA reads TGTGCCAGCAGCCGCGGACAGGGGGCGGGTCAGCCCCAGCATTTT.

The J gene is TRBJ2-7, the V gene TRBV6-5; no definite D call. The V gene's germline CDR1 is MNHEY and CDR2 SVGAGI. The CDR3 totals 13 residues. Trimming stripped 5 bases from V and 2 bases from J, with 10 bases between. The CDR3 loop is CASSDRQTYEQYF. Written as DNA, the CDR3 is TGTGCCAGCAGTGACCGGCAAACCTACGAGCAGTACTTC.

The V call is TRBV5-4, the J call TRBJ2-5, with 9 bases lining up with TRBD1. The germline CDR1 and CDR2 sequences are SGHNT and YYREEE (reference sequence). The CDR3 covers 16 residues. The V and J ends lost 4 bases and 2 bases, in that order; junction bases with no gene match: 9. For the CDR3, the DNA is TGTGCCAGCAGCACGAAATCCGGGACAGGGCAAGAGACCCAGTACTTC. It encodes CASSTKSGTGQETQYF.

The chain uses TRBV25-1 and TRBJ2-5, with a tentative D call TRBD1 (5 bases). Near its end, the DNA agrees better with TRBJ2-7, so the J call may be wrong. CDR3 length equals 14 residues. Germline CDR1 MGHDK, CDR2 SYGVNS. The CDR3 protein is CASSESTASYEQYF. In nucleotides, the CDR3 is TGTGCCAGCAGTGAATCGACAGCATCCTACGAGCAGTACTTC.

For the CDR3, the DNA is TGCGCCAGCAGCCAAGACAACTTAAGGGCTGATGAAGCTTTCTTT. Translation gives CASSQDNLRADEAFF. This chain joins TRBV4-1 and TRBJ1-1; D ambiguous. V was cut by 0 bases and J by 7 bases, with 15 bases left in between. Germline CDR1 reads MGHRA; CDR2 reads YSYEKL. This CDR3 comprises 15 residues.

DNA of the CDR3: TGCGCCAGCAGCCAAGATCTATCCCGGGGGACTGCAGATACGCAGTATTTT. It codes for CASSQDLSRGTADTQYF. This chain connects TRBV4-1 to TRBJ2-3; tentative D call: TRBD2 (6 bases). V was cut by 0 bases and J by 4 bases, with 17 bases left in between. The CDR3 extends over 17 amino acids. Germline CDR1 is MGHRA and CDR2 is YSYEKL.

The CDR3, as DNA: TGTGCCAGCAGCTTAGGACTGGGGGATCCTAGCAATCAGCCCCAGCATTTT. Protein: CASSLGLGDPSNQPQHF. The V and J genes are TRBV5-5 and TRBJ1-5, with a possible D match to TRBD1 (5 bases). Germline V gene lookup returns CDR1 SGHKS and CDR2 YYEKEE (reference sequence). Trimming shortened V by 2 bases and J by 0 bases, and 15 bases separated the two germline ends. The CDR3 consists of 17 residues.

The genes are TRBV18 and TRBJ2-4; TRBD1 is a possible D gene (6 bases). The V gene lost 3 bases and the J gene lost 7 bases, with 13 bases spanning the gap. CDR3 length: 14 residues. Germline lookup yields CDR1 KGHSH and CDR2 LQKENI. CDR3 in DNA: TGTGCCAGCTCACCGGACAGTACCGAGAACATTCAGTACTTC. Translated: CASSPDSTENIQYF.

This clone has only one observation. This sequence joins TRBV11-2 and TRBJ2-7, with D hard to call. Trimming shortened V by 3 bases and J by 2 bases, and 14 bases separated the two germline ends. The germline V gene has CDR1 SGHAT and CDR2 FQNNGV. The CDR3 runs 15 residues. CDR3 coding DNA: TGTGCCAGCAGCTTGGGCAGCCATATCACCTACGAGCAGTACTTC. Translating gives CASSLGSHITYEQYF.

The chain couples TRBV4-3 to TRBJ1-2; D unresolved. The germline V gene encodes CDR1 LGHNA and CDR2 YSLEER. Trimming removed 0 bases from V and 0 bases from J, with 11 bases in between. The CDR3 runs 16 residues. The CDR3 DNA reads TGCGCCAGCAGCCAAGATCGAGGGCGGACTAACTATGGCTACACCTTC. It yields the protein CASSQDRGRTNYGYTF.

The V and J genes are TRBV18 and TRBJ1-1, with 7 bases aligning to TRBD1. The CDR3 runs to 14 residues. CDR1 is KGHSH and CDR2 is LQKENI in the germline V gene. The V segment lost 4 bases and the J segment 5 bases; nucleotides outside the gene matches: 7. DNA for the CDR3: TGTGCCAGCTCACTTGGACAGGCTGGAACTGAAGCTTTCTTT. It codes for CASSLGQAGTEAFF. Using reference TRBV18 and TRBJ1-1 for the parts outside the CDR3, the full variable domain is NAGVMQNPRHLVRRRGQEARLRCSPMKGHSHVYWYRQLPEEGLKFMVYLQKENIIDESGMPKERFSAEFPKEGPSILRIQQVVRGDSAAYFCASSLGQAGTEAFFGQGTRLTVV.

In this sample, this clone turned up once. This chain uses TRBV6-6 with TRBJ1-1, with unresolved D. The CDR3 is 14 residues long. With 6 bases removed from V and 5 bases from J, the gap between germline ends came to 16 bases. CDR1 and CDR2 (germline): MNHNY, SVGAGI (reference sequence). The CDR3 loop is CASSTDTVMTEAFF. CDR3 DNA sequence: TGTGCCAGCAGCACTGACACGGTCATGACTGAAGCTTTCTTT.

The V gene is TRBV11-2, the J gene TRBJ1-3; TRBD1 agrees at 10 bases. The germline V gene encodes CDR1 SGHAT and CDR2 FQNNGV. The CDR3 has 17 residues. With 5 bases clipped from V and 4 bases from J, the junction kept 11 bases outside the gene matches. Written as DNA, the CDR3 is TGTGCCAGCAGCCTAGCCAGACAGGGGGCGCGCGGAAACACCATATATTTT. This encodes CASSLARQGARGNTIYF.

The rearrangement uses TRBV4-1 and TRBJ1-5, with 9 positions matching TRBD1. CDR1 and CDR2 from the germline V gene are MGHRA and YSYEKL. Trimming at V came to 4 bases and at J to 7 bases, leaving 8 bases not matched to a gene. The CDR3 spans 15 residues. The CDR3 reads CASSPRQGGNQPQHF. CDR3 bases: TGCGCCAGCAGCCCCCGACAGGGGGGTAACCAGCCCCAGCATTTT.

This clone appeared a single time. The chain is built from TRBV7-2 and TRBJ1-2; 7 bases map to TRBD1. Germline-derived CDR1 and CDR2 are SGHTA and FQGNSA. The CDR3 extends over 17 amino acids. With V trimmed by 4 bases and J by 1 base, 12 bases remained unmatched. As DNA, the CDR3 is TGTGCCAGCAGCTCAGGGGGAGGGACAGACCTTAACTATGGCTACACCTTC. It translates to CASSSGGGTDLNYGYTF. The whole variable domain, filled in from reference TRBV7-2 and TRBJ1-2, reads GAGVSQSPSNKVTEKGKDVELRCDPISGHTALYWYRQSLGQGLEFLIYFQGNSAPDKSGLPSDRFSAERTGGSVSTLTIQRTQQEDSAVYLCASSSGGGTDLNYGYTFGSGTRLTVV.

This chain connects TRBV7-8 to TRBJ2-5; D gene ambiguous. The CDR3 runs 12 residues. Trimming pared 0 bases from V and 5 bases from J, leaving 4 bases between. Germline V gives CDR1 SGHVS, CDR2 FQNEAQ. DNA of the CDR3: TGTGCCAGCAGCTTAGCGGGCGAGACCCAGTACTTC. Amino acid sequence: CASSLAGETQYF. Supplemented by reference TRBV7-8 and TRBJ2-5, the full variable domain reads GAGVSQSPRYKVAKRGQDVALRCDPISGHVSLFWYQQALGQGPEFLTYFQNEAQLDKSGLPSDRFFAERPEGSVSTLKIQRTQQEDSAVYLCASSLAGETQYFGPGTRLLVL.

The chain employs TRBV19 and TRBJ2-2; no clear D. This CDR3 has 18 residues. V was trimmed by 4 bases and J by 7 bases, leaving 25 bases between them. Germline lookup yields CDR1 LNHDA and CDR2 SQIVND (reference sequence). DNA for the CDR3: TGTGCCAGTAGTACAAACCCCCCGATGATGGGCCGTGGCGGGGAGCTGTTTTTT. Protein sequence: CASSTNPPMMGRGGELFF.

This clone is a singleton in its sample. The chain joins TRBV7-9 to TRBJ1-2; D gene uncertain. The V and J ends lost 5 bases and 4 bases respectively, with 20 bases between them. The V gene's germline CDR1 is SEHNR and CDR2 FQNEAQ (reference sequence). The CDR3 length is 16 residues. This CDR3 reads CASSLTGVLGVYGYTF. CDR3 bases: TGTGCCAGCAGCCTAACTGGGGTGTTGGGTGTCTATGGCTACACCTTC.

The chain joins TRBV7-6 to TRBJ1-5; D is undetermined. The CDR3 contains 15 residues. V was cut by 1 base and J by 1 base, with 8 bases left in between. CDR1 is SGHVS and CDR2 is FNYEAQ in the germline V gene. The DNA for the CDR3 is TGTGCCAGCAGCTTAGTGGCCGGCAGCAATCAGCCCCAGCATTTT. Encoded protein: CASSLVAGSNQPQHF. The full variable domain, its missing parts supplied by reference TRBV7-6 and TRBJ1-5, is GAGVSQSPRYKVTKRGQDVALRCDPISGHVSLYWYRQALGQGPEFLTYFNYEAQQDKSGLPNDRFSAERPEGSISTLTIQRTEQRDSAMYRCASSLVAGSNQPQHFGDGTRLSIL.

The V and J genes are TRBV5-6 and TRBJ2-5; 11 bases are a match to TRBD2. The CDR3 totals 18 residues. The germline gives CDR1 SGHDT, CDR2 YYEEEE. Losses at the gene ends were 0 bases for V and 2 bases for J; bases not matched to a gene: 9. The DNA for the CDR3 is TGTGCCAGCAGCTTGGAGACTAGCGGGGTAGTCCGGCAAGAGACCCAGTACTTC. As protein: CASSLETSGVVRQETQYF.

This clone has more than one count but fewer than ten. The CDR3 coding sequence is TGTGCCAGCAGTCAGGGGGGCATAACAGGCTATGGCTACACCTTC. It codes for CASSQGGITGYGYTF. The chain links TRBV6-5 to TRBJ1-2, with 7 bases fitting TRBD1. V gave up 5 bases and J gave up 4 bases; unmatched junction bases: 10. Looked up from germline, CDR1 is MNHEY and CDR2 is SVGAGI. This CDR3 has 15 amino acids.

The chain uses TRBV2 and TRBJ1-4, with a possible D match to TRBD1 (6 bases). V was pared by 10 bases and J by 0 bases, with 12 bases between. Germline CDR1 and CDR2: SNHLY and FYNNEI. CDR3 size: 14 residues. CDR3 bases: TGTGCCACCAGGGGACTCGCAACTAATGAAAAACTGTTTTTT. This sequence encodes CATRGLATNEKLFF.

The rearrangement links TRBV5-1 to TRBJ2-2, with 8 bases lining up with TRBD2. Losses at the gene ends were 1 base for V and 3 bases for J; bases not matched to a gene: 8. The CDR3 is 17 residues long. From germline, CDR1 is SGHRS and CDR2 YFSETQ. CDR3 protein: CASSLTLRGGHTGELFF. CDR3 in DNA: TGCGCCAGCAGCTTGACCCTCCGCGGGGGGCACACCGGGGAGCTGTTTTTT.

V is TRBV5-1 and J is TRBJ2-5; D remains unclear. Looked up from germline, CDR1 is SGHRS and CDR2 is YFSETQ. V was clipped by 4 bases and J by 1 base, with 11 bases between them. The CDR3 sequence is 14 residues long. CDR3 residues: CASSPRVGQETQYF. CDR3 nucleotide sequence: TGCGCCAGCAGCCCCCGCGTGGGCCAAGAGACCCAGTACTTC.

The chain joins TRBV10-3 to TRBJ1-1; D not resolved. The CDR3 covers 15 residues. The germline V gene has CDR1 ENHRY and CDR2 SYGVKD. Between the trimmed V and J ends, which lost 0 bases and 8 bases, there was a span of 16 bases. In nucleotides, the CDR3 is TGTGCCATCAGTGAGTCCCTAGGACCGCCTAGCGAAGCTTTCTTT. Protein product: CAISESLGPPSEAFF.